This is a list of T cell receptor beta chains from one sample in a study of tumor-infiltrating lymphocytes in primary liver carcinoma. TCRdb reprocessed the multiplex PCR reads via MiXCR and lists one record per CDR3 protein. Of approximately 92,000 distinct CDR3 sequences in the sample, roughly 70% were seen once. Sequencing was performed on tumor-adjacent normal liver tissue. The receptors were gathered from a man aged 40-49 years with primary liver carcinoma and hepatitis B virus infection. CDR3s include the opening cysteine and the closing phenylalanine or tryptophan. D genes are given only for firm matches. The size entry is marked missing in some rows and otherwise reads once, few, many or a size class.

clone_size | j_call | cdr3_length | v_call | d_call | cdr3_nt | cdr3_aa
- | TRBJ2-5 | 13 | TRBV7-8 | TRBD1 | TGTGCCAGCAGCTCCGACAGGGTGGAGACCCAGTACTTC | CASSSDRVETQYF
once | TRBJ1-2 | 13 | TRBV10-3 | - | TGTGCCATCAGTAAGGTACGCGGTAGTGGCTATACCTTC | CAISKVRGSGYTF
many | TRBJ2-1 | 10 | TRBV10-3 | - | TGTGCCAGCCGCGGGACTGAGCAGTTCTTC | CASRGTEQFF
large | TRBJ2-2 | 13 | TRBV11-2 | TRBD1 | TGTGCCACGGGACAGGGGAACACCGGGGAGCTGTTTTTT | CATGQGNTGELFF
many | TRBJ2-7 | 17 | TRBV5-6 | - | TGTGCCAGCAGCTTCGGCAGGGGTGGGTCTTTTACCTACGAGCAGTACTTC | CASSFGRGGSFTYEQYF
- | TRBJ2-3 | 14 | TRBV30 | TRBD2 | TGTGGCGCCGGCGCTAGCGGGAGTGCAGATACGCAGTATTTT | CGAGASGSADTQYF
- | TRBJ2-1 | 14 | TRBV11-2 | - | TGTGCCAGCAACTTAGAGCGAGGATACTATGAGCAGTTCTTC | CASNLERGYYEQFF
- | TRBJ1-1 | 14 | TRBV4-1 | - | TGTGTCAGCAGCCCCACGACGGGAAACACTAAAGCTTTCTTT | CVSSPTTGNTKAFF
- | TRBJ2-3 | 15 | TRBV11-2 | - | TGTGCCAGCAGCCGGCCAGGGGGGAGCACAGATACGCAGTATTTT | CASSRPGGSTDTQYF
- | TRBJ2-3 | 17 | TRBV28 | - | TGTGCCAGCAGTTTATTCGGACTAACCACTAGCACAGATACGCAGTATTTT | CASSLFGLTTSTDTQYF
- | TRBJ2-3 | 13 | TRBV24-1 | - | TGTGCCACCGGTGATACACCCAGGGATACGCAGTATTTT | CATGDTPRDTQYF
- | TRBJ1-2 | 12 | TRBV28 | - | TGTGCCATCCCCCTAGATCCAGGAGGCTACGCCTTC | CAIPLDPGGYAF
many | TRBJ1-1 | 13 | TRBV7-9 | - | TGTGCCAGCAGCTCGACAGGAGCTCTTGAAGCTTTCTTT | CASSSTGALEAFF
- | TRBJ2-1 | 16 | TRBV11-2 | - | TGTGCCAGCAGCTCGGGGCTAGTGGGAGAATACAATGAGCAGTTCTTC | CASSSGLVGEYNEQFF
- | TRBJ2-5 | 15 | TRBV30 | - | TGTGCCTGGAGTGTACGCGAGAGGGTCTTGGAGACCCAGTACTTC | CAWSVRERVLETQYF
once | TRBJ2-5 | 17 | TRBV20-1 | TRBD2 | TGCACTGCTCACGGGACTAGCGGGACTCAGAGGCGGGAGACCCAGTACTTC | CTAHGTSGTQRRETQYF
many | TRBJ2-5 | 13 | TRBV10-3 | - | TGTGCCATCAGTGAGTCCCACGGAGAGACCCAGTACTTC | CAISESHGETQYF
- | TRBJ2-1 | 14 | TRBV12-3/TRBV12-4 | - | TGTGCCAGCAGTTCCCGTGGAGGTATGTATGAGCACTTCTTC | CASSSRGGMYEHFF
once | TRBJ2-5 | 18 | TRBV11-2 | TRBD2 | TGTGTCAGTCGCTTACGTCCTGGACTAGCGGCGTACCAAGAGACCCAGTACTTC | CVSRLRPGLAAYQETQYF
once | TRBJ1-1 | 18 | TRBV14 | - | TGTGCCAGCAGCCAAAGCCCTAGCAAGACCTCCCTGAACACTGAAGCTTTCTTT | CASSQSPSKTSLNTEAFF
- | TRBJ2-1 | 14 | TRBV6-6 | TRBD2 | TGTGCCAGTGCCAGACTAGCGTCATACAATGAGCAGTCCTTC | CASARLASYNEQSF
- | TRBJ1-5 | 15 | TRBV18 | - | TGTGCCAGCTCACCAGACACTCACGTCTATCAGCCCCAGCATTTT | CASSPDTHVYQPQHF
many | TRBJ2-7 | 13 | TRBV6-2/TRBV6-3 | - | TGTGCCAGCAGTTACGAAGGGTATGGTCAGCAGTACTTC | CASSYEGYGQQYF
- | TRBJ1-1 | 15 | TRBV5-4 | - | TGTGCCAGCAGCCTCGATCAAGGACGGTACACTGAAGCTTTCTTT | CASSLDQGRYTEAFF